Listed below are T cell receptor beta chains from one sample, sequenced in a study of patients and donors after allogeneic stem cell transplantation. MiXCR was run by TCRdb on the RT-PCR reads, yielding one entry per CDR3 protein. Among 920,000 or so distinct CDR3 sequences, 18% were seen once, and the ten largest hold around 6%. Sequenced sample: blood, either unsorted or a sorted T cell fraction (not recorded which). The origin of the receptors is a human donor who was either an allogeneic HSCT recipient or a stem cell or donor lymphocyte infusion donor (not recorded which). It is not recorded whose cells these are; they may come from a transplant donor. CDR3s include the opening cysteine and the closing phenylalanine or tryptophan. D genes are given only for firm matches. Size tells how often a clone was seen (once, few, many) or the class of an expanded clone, and some rows leave it out.

V gene	D gene	clone size	J gene	CDR3 protein	CDR3 DNA
TRBV11-3	TRBD1	.	TRBJ1-2	CASSSAGQGDYGYTF	TGTGCCAGCAGCTCAGCGGGACAGGGGGACTATGGCTACACCTTC
TRBV2	.	few	TRBJ2-2	CASVVVNTGELFF	TGTGCCAGCGTGGTTGTGAACACCGGGGAGCTGTTTTTT
TRBV9	.	few	TRBJ1-2	CASSPPLPDSDDYGYTF	TGTGCCAGCAGCCCCCCCCTACCGGACAGCGACGACTATGGCTACACCTTC
TRBV9	TRBD1	.	TRBJ2-5	CASSARTGLYQETQYF	TGTGCCAGCAGCGCACGGACAGGGCTTTACCAAGAGACCCAGTACTTC
TRBV6-5	.	few	TRBJ1-1	CASSGVQQAFF	TGTGCCAGCAGTGGTGTGCAGCAGGCTTTCTTT
TRBV11-2	.	few	TRBJ1-2	CASSPIRGARDGYTF	TGTGCCAGCAGCCCGATTCGGGGGGCGCGTGATGGCTACACCTTC
TRBV5-1	.	few	TRBJ1-1	CASSLSRGLGFEAFF	TGCGCCAGCAGCTTGTCACGGGGGCTTGGGTTCGAAGCTTTCTTT
TRBV20-1	.	few	TRBJ2-1	CSARSSGRTFYNEQFF	TGCAGTGCTAGGTCCAGCGGAAGAACCTTCTACAATGAGCAGTTCTTC
TRBV7-9	.	few	TRBJ2-1	CASALGDNEQFF	TGTGCCAGCGCCCTCGGGGACAATGAGCAGTTCTTC
TRBV12-3/TRBV12-4	.	few	TRBJ2-5	CASSLDLTGQETQYF	TGTGCCAGCAGCCTAGACCTGACGGGGCAAGAGACCCAGTACTTC
TRBV20-1	.	few	TRBJ2-1	CSASIPLGSYNEQFF	TGCAGTGCTAGTATCCCCTTGGGCTCCTACAATGAGCAGTTCTTC
TRBV5-1	.	.	TRBJ2-3	CASSLGVFGEDTQYF	TGCGCCAGCAGCTTGGGTGTATTCGGAGAAGATACGCAGTATTTT
TRBV12-3/TRBV12-4	TRBD2	many	TRBJ2-1	CASSRRTSAQYNEQFF	TGTGCCAGCAGTCGCCGGACTAGCGCCCAATACAATGAGCAGTTCTTC
TRBV12-3/TRBV12-4	.	many	TRBJ2-2	CASSFRDPTGELFF	TGTGCCAGCAGTTTCCGGGACCCCACCGGGGAGCTGTTTTTT
TRBV18	TRBD1	.	TRBJ1-1	CASYFGQGGTEAFF	TGTGCCAGCTACTTCGGACAGGGTGGGACTGAAGCTTTCTTT
TRBV12-3/TRBV12-4	.	.	TRBJ1-2	CASTPGRSYYGYTF	TGTGCCAGCACCCCGGGCAGGAGTTACTATGGCTACACCTTC
TRBV6-5	.	.	TRBJ1-1	CASSSVTGNEAFF	TGTGCCAGCAGTTCAGTGACGGGTAACGAAGCTTTCTTT
TRBV15	.	.	TRBJ1-4	CATSRRTGEKLFF	TGTGCCACCAGCAGGAGAACAGGGGAAAAACTGTTTTTT
TRBV21-1	.	few	TRBJ2-7	CASSKLGASSYEQYF	TGTGCCAGCAGCAAGTTGGGGGCCTCTTCCTACGAGCAGTACTTC
TRBV29-1	.	.	TRBJ2-3	CSVDGKRSTDTQYF	TGCAGCGTTGATGGGAAGCGGAGCACAGATACGCAGTATTTT
TRBV5-1	.	many	TRBJ2-5	CASSSDSRTKETQYF	TGCGCCAGCAGCTCGGACAGCCGAACAAAGGAGACCCAGTACTTC
TRBV2	.	.	TRBJ1-5	CASSLSAVPQPQHF	TGTGCCAGCAGCCTAAGCGCGGTACCTCAGCCCCAGCATTTT
TRBV9	TRBD2	.	TRBJ2-2	CASSESGGYTGELFF	TGTGCCAGCAGCGAAAGCGGGGGGTACACCGGGGAGCTGTTTTTT
TRBV12-3/TRBV12-4	.	many	TRBJ1-2	CASSLDVYGYTF	TGTGCCAGCAGTTTAGATGTTTATGGCTACACCTTC
TRBV20-1	.	.	TRBJ1-5	CSSTPGGTQYNNQPQHF	TGCAGTTCCACCCCCGGAGGGACACAATATAACAATCAGCCCCAGCATTTT
TRBV3-1	.	.	TRBJ1-2	CASSHLQGSYGYTF	TGTGCCAGCAGCCACCTACAGGGAAGCTATGGCTACACCTTC
TRBV5-4	.	.	TRBJ1-4	CASSLKQGTEKLFF	TGTGCCAGCAGCCTCAAGCAGGGGACCGAAAAACTGTTTTTT
TRBV6-1	.	.	TRBJ1-1	CASSETGAPNTEAFF	TGTGCCAGCAGCGAGACAGGAGCTCCGAACACTGAAGCTTTCTTT
TRBV5-6	TRBD1	few	TRBJ2-1	CASSLAPGGNNEQFF	TGTGCCAGCAGCTTGGCCCCAGGGGGTAACAATGAGCAGTTCTTC
TRBV27	.	.	TRBJ2-3	CASCTKGARDTQYF	TGTGCCAGCTGTACGAAAGGGGCCCGAGATACGCAGTATTTT
TRBV29-1	.	few	TRBJ1-1	CSAHRGFDTEAFF	TGCAGCGCCCATAGGGGGTTTGACACTGAAGCTTTCTTT
TRBV25-1	.	.	TRBJ1-5	CASSGRDGNQPQHF	TGTGCCAGCAGTGGCAGGGACGGCAATCAGCCCCAGCATTTT
TRBV7-9	.	few	TRBJ2-3	CASSLQSTIGTDTQYF	TGTGCCAGCAGCTTACAGTCTACAATCGGAACAGATACGCAGTATTTT
TRBV9	TRBD2	.	TRBJ2-1	CASSVVGRDYNEQFF	TGTGCCAGCAGCGTAGTCGGGAGGGACTACAATGAGCAGTTCTTC
TRBV11-2	TRBD2	many	TRBJ2-2	CASSLDGLAGELFF	TGTGCCAGCAGCTTAGATGGACTAGCCGGGGAGCTGTTTTTT
TRBV4-1	TRBD2	once	TRBJ2-1	CASSQDLALAGFNEQFF	TGCGCCAGCAGCCAAGATTTAGCCCTAGCGGGATTCAATGAGCAGTTCTTC
TRBV3-1	TRBD2	few	TRBJ2-1	CASNHGLAHEQFF	TGTGCCAGCAATCATGGACTAGCCCATGAGCAGTTCTTC
TRBV12-3/TRBV12-4	TRBD1	once	TRBJ2-7	CASSLGDSQSYEQYF	TGTGCCAGCAGTTTAGGGGACAGTCAGTCCTACGAGCAGTACTTC
TRBV20-1	TRBD1	many	TRBJ2-3	CSAQTGAKSDTQYF	TGCAGTGCTCAAACAGGGGCTAAATCAGATACGCAGTATTTT
TRBV20-1	TRBD2	.	TRBJ2-5	CSALWPPGLAVQETQYF	TGCAGTGCTTTGTGGCCACCGGGACTAGCGGTCCAAGAGACCCAGTACTTC
TRBV4-3	TRBD1	few	TRBJ1-4	CASSQEDRPNEKLFF	TGCGCCAGCAGCCAAGAGGACAGGCCTAATGAAAAACTGTTTTTT
TRBV9	.	.	TRBJ1-2	CASSVVEAQSYGYTF	TGTGCCAGCAGCGTAGTAGAGGCCCAATCCTATGGCTACACCTTC
TRBV11-2	.	few	TRBJ2-3	CASSLDPGRSVDTQYF	TGTGCCAGCAGCTTAGACCCGGGTCGTTCCGTAGATACGCAGTATTTT
TRBV20-1	TRBD1	.	TRBJ1-2	CSAQTGDDGYTF	TGCAGTGCCCAGACAGGGGATGATGGCTACACCTTC
TRBV29-1	.	few	TRBJ2-5	CSVAGEETQYF	TGCAGCGTTGCAGGTGAAGAGACCCAGTACTTC
TRBV6-1	TRBD1	many	TRBJ2-2	CASRLAGGATGELFF	TGTGCCAGCAGACTTGCAGGGGGCGCAACCGGGGAGCTGTTTTTT
TRBV9	.	few	TRBJ1-1	CASSVTGSNTEAFF	TGTGCCAGCAGCGTAACAGGGTCGAACACTGAAGCTTTCTTT
TRBV20-1	TRBD2	many	TRBJ2-1	CSARSGLYDNEQFF	TGCAGTGCTAGGTCGGGACTATATGACAATGAGCAGTTCTTC